Each of the 19 T cell receptor beta chains below was sequenced from the same sample in a study of cytomegalovirus exposure and HLA in healthy donors. Vbeta (60) and Jbeta (13) primers were used in the PCR. Profiled with immunoSEQ multiplex PCR; TCRdb holds only in-frame clones, not every one. This table has some 150,000 clones, 78% appearing once. Sequenced sample: PBMCs. These receptors originate from a male donor in good health and CMV-seronegative.

The chain has TRBV5-4 and TRBJ2-7, with TRBD1 identical over 8 bases. The germline V gene encodes CDR1 SGHNT and CDR2 YYREEE (reference sequence). Trimming took 4 bases from V and 1 from J; bases not matched to a gene: 7. The CDR3 length is 15 residues. CDR3 protein: CASSPDRVKSYEQYF. The CDR3 nucleotides are TGTGCCAGCAGCCCGGACAGGGTTAAATCCTACGAGCAGTACTTC.

The chain has TRBV18 and TRBJ2-7; no clear D gene. CDR3 length equals 14 residues. The V end lost 6 bases, the J end lost 0 bases, and 12 bases lay between the germline ends. Germline loops: CDR1 KGHSH, CDR2 LQKENI. CDR3 in DNA: TGTGCCAGCTCCGATTTCTCCTACTCCTACGAGCAGTACTTC. This sequence encodes CASSDFSYSYEQYF.

Remarks on this clone: At one of its ends the junction is not consistent with the germline gene, which may arise from a read error. The CDR3 is CASSLDPGLNEQFF. DNA for the CDR3: TGTGCCAGCAGCCTAGACCCCGGTTTGAATGAGCAGTTCTTC. The chain carries TRBV11-2 and TRBJ2-1; the D is unclear. Germline CDR1 is SGHAT and CDR2 is FQNNGV. This CDR3 contains 14 residues.

The rearrangement uses TRBV27 and TRBJ2-1, with 7 bases fitting TRBD1. With V trimmed by 6 bases and J by 2 bases, 7 bases remained unmatched. The CDR3 is made up of 15 amino acids. Per germline, CDR1 MNHEY and CDR2 SMNVEV (reference sequence). This chain's CDR3 is CASRLGQVAYNEQFF. CDR3 nucleotide sequence: TGTGCCAGCAGACTAGGACAGGTCGCCTACAATGAGCAGTTCTTC.

This clone was picked up a small number of times. This CDR3 is CASRQVYSNQPQHF. Here the CDR3 DNA reads TGTGCCAGTAGGCAGGTGTATAGCAATCAGCCCCAGCATTTT. The rearrangement links TRBV19 to TRBJ1-5; D remains unclear. The CDR3 runs to 14 residues. Trimming left V 6 bases short and J 0 bases short, with 9 bases between. Germline values: CDR1 LNHDA, CDR2 SQIVND (reference sequence).

The genes are TRBV30 and TRBJ2-2; the match to TRBD1 covers 10 bases. The CDR3 runs 15 residues. V trimming: 4 bases; J trimming: 2 bases; junction bases outside the gene matches: 4. Germline CDR1 GTSNPN, CDR2 SVGIG (reference sequence). The CDR3 loop is CAWTWDRGNTGELFF. CDR3 coding DNA: TGTGCCTGGACTTGGGACAGGGGTAACACCGGGGAGCTGTTTTTT. The variable domain in full, with the rest retrieved from reference TRBV30 and TRBJ2-2, is SQTIHQWPATLVQPVGSPLSLECTVEGTSNPNLYWYRQAAGRGLQLLFYSVGIGQISSEVPQNLSASRPQDRQFILSSKKLLLSDSGFYLCAWTWDRGNTGELFFGEGSRLTVL.

The CDR3: CASIPKNAETNTEAFF. The CDR3 nucleotides are TGTGCCAGCATCCCAAAGAACGCAGAAACGAACACTGAAGCTTTCTTT. This chain connects TRBV9 to TRBJ1-1, with D unresolved. CDR3 length: 16 amino acids. V lost 6 bases, J lost 1 base, and 19 bases lay in between. The germline V gene encodes CDR1 SGDLS and CDR2 YYNGEE.

V gene TRBV2 combines with J gene TRBJ1-4; 10 bases match TRBD1. Losses at the gene ends were 10 bases for V and 2 bases for J; bases not matched to a gene: 19. The germline CDR1 and CDR2 sequences are SNHLY and FYNNEI. The CDR3 has 19 amino acids. CDR3 bases: TGTGCCACCAGGACTTTATCCGGGACAGGGGAGACCACTAATGAAAAACTGTTTTTT. It specifies CATRTLSGTGETTNEKLFF. Supplemented by reference TRBV2 and TRBJ1-4, the full variable domain reads EPEVTQTPSHQVTQMGQEVILRCVPISNHLYFYWYRQILGQKVEFLVSFYNNEISEKSEIFDDQFSVERPDGSNFTLKIRSTKLEDSAMYFCATRTLSGTGETTNEKLFFGSGTQLSVL.

This rearrangement joins TRBV7-9 to TRBJ2-5; no definite D call. The CDR3 totals 11 residues. Per the germline V gene, CDR1 is SEHNR and CDR2 is FQNEAQ (reference sequence). V gave up 4 bases and J gave up 5 bases, with 5 bases separating them. The CDR3 coding sequence is TGTGCCAGCAGCTCTTCGGAGACCCAGTACTTC. It is translated as CASSSSETQYF.

This rearrangement joins TRBV7-2 to TRBJ1-2; TRBD1 might be the D (6 bases). V was shortened by 1 base and J by 1 base, with 10 bases between the two germline ends. The germline CDR1 and CDR2 sequences are SGHTA and FQGNSA. This CDR3 comprises 15 residues. CDR3 in amino acids: CASSLEGGNNYGYTF. For the CDR3, the DNA is TGTGCCAGCAGCTTAGAGGGGGGGAATAACTATGGCTACACCTTC.

This sequence joins TRBV5-1 and TRBJ2-1; 11 nucleotides match TRBD2. J lost 0 bases, V lost 0 bases, and 2 bases had no gene match. The CDR3 is 17 amino acids. Germline CDR1 SGHRS, CDR2 YFSETQ. The chain's CDR3 is CASSLGLAGSSYNEQFF. The CDR3 DNA reads as TGCGCCAGCAGCTTGGGACTAGCGGGAAGCTCCTACAATGAGCAGTTCTTC. Based on the CDR3 plus reference TRBV5-1 and TRBJ2-1, the full variable domain is KAGVTQTPRYLIKTRGQQVTLSCSPISGHRSVSWYQQTPGQGLQFLFEYFSETQRNKGNFPGRFSGRQFSNSRSEMNVSTLELGDSALYLCASSLGLAGSSYNEQFFGPGTRLTVL.

The J gene is TRBJ2-7, the V gene TRBV2; weak D call: TRBD1 (6 bases). This CDR3 comprises 11 residues. Trimming stripped 5 bases from V and 6 bases from J, with 8 bases between. Looked up from germline, CDR1 is SNHLY and CDR2 is FYNNEI. The CDR3 nucleotides read TGTGCCAGCAGTACAGGGTTCGAGCAGTACTTC. It yields the protein CASSTGFEQYF.

CDR3: CASSPGQLYGYTF. DNA for the CDR3: TGTGCCAGCAGCCCGGGACAGCTCTATGGCTACACCTTC. This chain joins TRBV25-1 and TRBJ1-2, with 7 nucleotides matching TRBD1. Germline values: CDR1 MGHDK, CDR2 SYGVNS. V gave up 6 bases and J gave up 4 bases; unmatched junction bases: 5. CDR3 length: 13 amino acids.

This chain links TRBV7-6 with TRBJ2-3; 10 bases align to TRBD1. V was clipped by 5 bases and J by 3 bases; unmatched bases: 5. The CDR3 length is 15 residues. CDR1 and CDR2 (germline): SGHVS, FNYEAQ. CDR3 DNA: TGTGCCAGCAGCCCGGACAGGGGGTCGACAGATACGCAGTATTTT. This gives the protein CASSPDRGSTDTQYF. Drawing the rest from reference TRBV7-6 and TRBJ2-3, the complete variable domain is GAGVSQSPRYKVTKRGQDVALRCDPISGHVSLYWYRQALGQGPEFLTYFNYEAQQDKSGLPNDRFSAERPEGSISTLTIQRTEQRDSAMYRCASSPDRGSTDTQYFGPGTRLTVL.

The gene calls are TRBV10-3 and TRBJ2-1; the match to TRBD1 covers 7 bases. The V gene end was trimmed by 0 bases and the J gene end by 0 bases; junction bases not matched to a gene: 2. The CDR3 is made up of 16 amino acids. Per the germline V gene, CDR1 is ENHRY and CDR2 is SYGVKD. CDR3 in DNA: TGTGCCATCAGTGAGTCGAGGGGGCCCTCCTACAATGAGCAGTTCTTC. Translating gives CAISESRGPSYNEQFF.

The chain has TRBV7-8 and TRBJ1-2; TRBD1 is a possible D gene (5 bases). The CDR3 spans 13 residues. V lost 1 base to trimming and J lost 2 bases, with 5 bases between them. Germline values: CDR1 SGHVS, CDR2 FQNEAQ. The CDR3 region has the DNA TGTGCCAGCAGCTTAGGACAGAACTATGGCTACACCTTC. Its protein product is CASSLGQNYGYTF.

The chain links TRBV2 to TRBJ1-3; D call uncertain. CDR1 is SNHLY and CDR2 is FYNNEI in the germline V gene. V shed 5 bases and J shed 0 bases, with 11 bases lying between them. The CDR3 extends over 15 amino acids. CDR3 DNA sequence: TGTGCCAGCAGTCCCGCCCCCGGCTCTGGAAACACCATATATTTT. Translation: CASSPAPGSGNTIYF. Full variable domain (rest looked up from reference TRBV2 and TRBJ1-3): EPEVTQTPSHQVTQMGQEVILRCVPISNHLYFYWYRQILGQKVEFLVSFYNNEISEKSEIFDDQFSVERPDGSNFTLKIRSTKLEDSAMYFCASSPAPGSGNTIYFGEGSWLTVV.

The rearrangement uses TRBV5-4 and TRBJ2-7, with 8 nucleotides matching TRBD1. V shed 0 bases and J 4 bases; nucleotides not matched to a gene: 3. Per germline, CDR1 SGHNT and CDR2 YYREEE (reference sequence). The length of the CDR3 is 14 residues. The CDR3 reads CASSLGRQGYEQYF. CDR3 coding DNA: TGTGCCAGCAGCTTGGGGAGACAGGGGTACGAGCAGTACTTC.

The chain links TRBV10-3 to TRBJ2-7; 7 bases line up with TRBD1. Losses at the gene ends were 0 bases for V and 8 bases for J; bases not matched to a gene: 7. There are 14 residues in the CDR3. The germline V gene encodes CDR1 ENHRY and CDR2 SYGVKD. For the CDR3, the DNA is TGTGCCATCAGTGAGTCTACAGGGGAGCAGAAGCAGTACTTC. This sequence encodes CAISESTGEQKQYF.